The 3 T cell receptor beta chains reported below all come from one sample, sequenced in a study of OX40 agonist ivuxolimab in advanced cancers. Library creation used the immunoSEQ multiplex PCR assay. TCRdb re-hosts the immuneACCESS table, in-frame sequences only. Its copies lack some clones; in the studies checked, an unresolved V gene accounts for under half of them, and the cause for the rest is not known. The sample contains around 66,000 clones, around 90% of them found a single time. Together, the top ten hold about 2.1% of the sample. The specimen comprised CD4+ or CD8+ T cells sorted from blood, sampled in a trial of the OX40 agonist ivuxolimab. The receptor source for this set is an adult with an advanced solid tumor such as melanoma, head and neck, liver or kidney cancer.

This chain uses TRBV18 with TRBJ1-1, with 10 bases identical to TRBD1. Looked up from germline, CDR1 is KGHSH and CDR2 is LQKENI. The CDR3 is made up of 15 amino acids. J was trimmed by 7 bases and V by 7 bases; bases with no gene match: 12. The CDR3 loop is CASYLTGQGSIEAFF. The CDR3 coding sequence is TGTGCCAGCTACCTTACGGGACAGGGGAGTATTGAAGCTTTCTTT.

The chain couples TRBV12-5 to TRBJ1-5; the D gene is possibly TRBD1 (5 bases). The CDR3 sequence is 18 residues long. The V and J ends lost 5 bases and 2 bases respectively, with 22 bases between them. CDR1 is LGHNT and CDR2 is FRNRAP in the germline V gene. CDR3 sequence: CASGLIRTYRWGNQPQHF. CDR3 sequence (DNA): TGTGCTAGTGGTCTGATTCGAACCTACAGGTGGGGCAATCAGCCCCAGCATTTT. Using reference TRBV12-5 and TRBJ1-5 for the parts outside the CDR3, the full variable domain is DARVTQTPRHKVTEMGQEVTMRCQPILGHNTVFWYRQTMMQGLELLAYFRNRAPLDDSGMPKDRFSAEMPDATLATLKIQPSEPRDSAVYFCASGLIRTYRWGNQPQHFGDGTRLSIL.

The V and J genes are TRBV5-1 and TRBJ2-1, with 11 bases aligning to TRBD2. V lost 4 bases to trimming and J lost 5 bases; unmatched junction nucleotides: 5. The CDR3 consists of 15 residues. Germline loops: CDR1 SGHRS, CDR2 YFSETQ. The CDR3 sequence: CASSGLAGGNNEQFF. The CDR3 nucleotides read TGCGCCAGCAGCGGGCTAGCGGGAGGAAACAATGAGCAGTTCTTC. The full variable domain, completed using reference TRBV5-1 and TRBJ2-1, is KAGVTQTPRYLIKTRGQQVTLSCSPISGHRSVSWYQQTPGQGLQFLFEYFSETQRNKGNFPGRFSGRQFSNSRSEMNVSTLELGDSALYLCASSGLAGGNNEQFFGPGTRLTVL.